This record looks at one T cell receptor (beta chain) sequence and its context. This sample stems from a study of early T cells in non-severe SARS-CoV-2 infection. The wider study: It was bulk RNA from unsorted whole blood that was sequenced, and the chains were unpaired.

MiXCR was run by TCRdb on the 5' RACE reads, yielding one entry per CDR3 protein. Of over 25,000 distinct CDR3 sequences detected, about 6% appear once; the ten largest clones hold around 5.4%. Per germline, CDR1 MNHEY and CDR2 SVGAGI. Trimming stripped 2 bases from V and 9 bases from J, with 5 bases between. CDR3 length: 11 residues. The chain recombines TRBV6-5 with TRBJ2-4, with D uncertain. Sequences were obtained from whole blood. This clonotype was sampled from an adult who was a healthcare worker with PCR-confirmed SARS-CoV-2 infection or an uninfected control (not recorded which). CDR3 region: CASSYGSIQYF. In DNA, the CDR3 is TGTGCCAGCAGTTACGGGTCCATTCAGTACTTC.